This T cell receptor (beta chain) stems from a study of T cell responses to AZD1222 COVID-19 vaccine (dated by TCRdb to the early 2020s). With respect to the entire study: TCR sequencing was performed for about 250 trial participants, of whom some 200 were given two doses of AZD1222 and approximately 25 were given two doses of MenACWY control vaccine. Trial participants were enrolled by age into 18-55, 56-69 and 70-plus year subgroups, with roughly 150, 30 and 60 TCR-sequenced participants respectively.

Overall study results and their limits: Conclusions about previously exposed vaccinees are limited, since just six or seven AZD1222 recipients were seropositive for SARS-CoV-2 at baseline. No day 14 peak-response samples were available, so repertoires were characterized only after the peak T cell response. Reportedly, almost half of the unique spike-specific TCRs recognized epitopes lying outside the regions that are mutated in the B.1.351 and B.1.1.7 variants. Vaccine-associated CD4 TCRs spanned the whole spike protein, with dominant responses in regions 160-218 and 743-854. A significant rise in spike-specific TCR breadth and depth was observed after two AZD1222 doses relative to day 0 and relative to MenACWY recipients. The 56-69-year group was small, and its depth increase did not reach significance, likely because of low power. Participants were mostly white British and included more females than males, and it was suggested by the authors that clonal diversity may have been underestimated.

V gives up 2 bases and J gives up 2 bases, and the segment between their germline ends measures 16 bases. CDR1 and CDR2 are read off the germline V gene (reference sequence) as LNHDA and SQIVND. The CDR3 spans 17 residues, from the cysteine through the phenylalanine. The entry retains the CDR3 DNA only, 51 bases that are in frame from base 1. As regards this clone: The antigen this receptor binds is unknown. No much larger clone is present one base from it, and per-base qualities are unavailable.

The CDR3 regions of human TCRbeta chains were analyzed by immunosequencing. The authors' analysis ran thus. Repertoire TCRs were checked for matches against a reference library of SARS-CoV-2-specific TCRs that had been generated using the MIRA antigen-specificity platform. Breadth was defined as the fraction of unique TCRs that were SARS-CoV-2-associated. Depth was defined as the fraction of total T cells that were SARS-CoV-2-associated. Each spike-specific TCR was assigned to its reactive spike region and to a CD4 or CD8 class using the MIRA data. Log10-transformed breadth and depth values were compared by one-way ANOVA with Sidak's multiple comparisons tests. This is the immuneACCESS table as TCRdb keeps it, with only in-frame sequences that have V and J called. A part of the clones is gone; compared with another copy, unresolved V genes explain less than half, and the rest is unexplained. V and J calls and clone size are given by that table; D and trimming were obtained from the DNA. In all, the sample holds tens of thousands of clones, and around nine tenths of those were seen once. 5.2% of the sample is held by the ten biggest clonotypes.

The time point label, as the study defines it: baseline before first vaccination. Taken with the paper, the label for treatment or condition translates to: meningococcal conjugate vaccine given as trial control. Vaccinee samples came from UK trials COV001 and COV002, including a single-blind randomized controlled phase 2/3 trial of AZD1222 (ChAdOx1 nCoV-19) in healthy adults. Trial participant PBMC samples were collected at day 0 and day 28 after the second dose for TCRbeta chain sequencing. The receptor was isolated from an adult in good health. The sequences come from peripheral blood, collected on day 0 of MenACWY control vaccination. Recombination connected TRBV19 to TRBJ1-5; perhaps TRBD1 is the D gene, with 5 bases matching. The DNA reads TGTGCCAGTAGTATATCAGGGAGGCACGACGGCAATCAGCCCCAGCATTTT. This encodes CASSISGRHDGNQPQHF.